This TCR beta chain comes out of a study of identifying expanded T cells in peripheral blood. Study observations and caveats: Variance in clone template counts between approximately two-week samples significantly increased with total template count across all healthy donors. Differentially abundant clones: 0.95 to 1.5 between replicates, approximately 15 at roughly 13 days, less than 25 at four.

Repertoires were generated with immunoSEQ multiplex PCR, while TCRdb's copy carries only in-frame clones and drops some. Of around 130,000 clones in the sample, less than 90% were seen once. To note about this clone: What it binds is unknown.

Collection occurred without any documented infections or immune events in donors. J was trimmed by 9 bases and V by 7 bases; bases with no gene match: 6. Germline CDR1 GTSNPN, CDR2 SVGIG (reference sequence). The CDR3 has 13 amino acids. The sample taken for sequencing was blood. This sequence joins TRBV30 and TRBJ1-6; 10 nucleotides match TRBD1. The receptor comes from a person aged 18 to 75 in good health. CDR3 loop: CAFLRDRGSPLHF. CDR3 nucleotides: TGTGCCTTTCTCCGGGACAGGGGTTCACCCCTCCACTTT. Using reference TRBV30 and TRBJ1-6 for the parts outside the CDR3, the full variable domain is SQTIHQWPATLVQPVGSPLSLECTVEGTSNPNLYWYRQAAGRGLQLLFYSVGIGQISSEVPQNLSASRPQDRQFILSSKKLLLSDSGFYLCAFLRDRGSPLHFGNGTRLTVT.